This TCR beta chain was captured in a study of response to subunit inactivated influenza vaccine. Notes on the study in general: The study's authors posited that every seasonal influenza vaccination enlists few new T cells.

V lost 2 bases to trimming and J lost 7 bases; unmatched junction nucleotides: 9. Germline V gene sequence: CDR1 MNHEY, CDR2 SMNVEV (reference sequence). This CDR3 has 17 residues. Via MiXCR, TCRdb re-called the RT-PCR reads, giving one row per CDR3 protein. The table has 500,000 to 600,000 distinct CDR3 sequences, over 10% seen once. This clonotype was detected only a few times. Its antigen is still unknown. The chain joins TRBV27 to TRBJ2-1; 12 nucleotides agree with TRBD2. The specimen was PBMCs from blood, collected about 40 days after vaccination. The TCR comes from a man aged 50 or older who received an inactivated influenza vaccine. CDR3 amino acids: CASSLGSSGRARNEQFF. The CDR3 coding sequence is TGTGCCAGCAGTTTAGGGTCTAGCGGGAGGGCCCGTAATGAGCAGTTCTTC.